Reported below is one T cell receptor beta chain. The sample comes from a study of blood T cell repertoires in COVID-19. Study at large: From the United States, Italy and Spain came samples of acute and convalescent COVID-19. The cDNA or gDNA used as material had been derived from T cells, B-cell-depleted T cells, or PBMCs.

Study processing details: Nucleated cell number was recorded as an estimate derived from reference gene primer amplification. The repertoire was sequenced with immunoSEQ multiplex PCR; TCRdb's copy has only in-frame clones and lacks some. The D gene and trimming were derived from the DNA, and the V and J assignments and clone size from that table. The repertoire includes about 64,000 clones, 70% to 90% of them detected once, and about 1.1% sits in the top ten. V dropped 3 bases and J dropped 3; count of bases not matched to a gene: 5. The CDR3 consists of 15 residues. CDR1 is MGHRA and CDR2 is YSYEKL in the germline V gene.

The chain combines TRBV4-1 with TRBJ1-5; 7 nucleotides agree with TRBD1. Sequencing was carried out using peripheral blood. The TCR sequence derives from a middle-aged man with acute or convalescent COVID-19. CDR3 residues: CASSQSGTVNQPQHF. The CDR3 DNA follows: TGCGCCAGCAGCCAGTCCGGGACAGTCAATCAGCCCCAGCATTTT.